This T cell receptor (beta chain) comes out of a study of shared clonotypes between healthy human individuals (dated by TCRdb to the early 2020s). Background for the entire study: The cohort included a few men and a couple of women between 18 and 49 years of age. For each donor, three plates each were used for CD4 naive and CD4 memory, two plates were used for CD8 naive, and one plate was used for CD8 memory. The study deeply sequenced blood TCR repertoires of five healthy adults to estimate repertoire size and the extent of clonotype sharing between individuals. To increase sequencing depth and limit assay-specific biases, different laboratories used diverse techniques to prepare libraries and sequence TCR repertoires. Between about 0.94 and 8.9 billion PBMCs per donor were obtained by leukapheresis. Beyond this particular receptor, the publication reports: Naive subsets generally had larger estimated clonotype richness than memory subsets. Only blood was sampled, and tissue TCR repertoires likely differ from those in blood. Compared with non-shared clonotypes, the clonotypes found in all four sorted-subset donors had higher generation probabilities. About 5% of naive CD4, 3.5% of naive CD8, 2% to 2.5% of memory CD4, and 0.35% to 0.4% of memory CD8 clonotypes were shared across several donors. The genetic and exposure-history diversity represented was limited by the small number of donors. Based on pairwise subsampling, the degree of clonotype sharing among donors was expected to be affected by sequencing depth. Rarefaction of sorted-subset datasets indicated incomplete sequencing despite the large sequencing depth.

This clone was seen just once. Its antigen has not been determined. Per-base quality was not reported, and no clone a single base away is much larger than it. The CDR3 goes from the cysteine to the phenylalanine over 15 residues. Just CDR3 DNA is preserved here, 45 bases in frame from base 1. Via the germline V gene (reference sequence), CDR1 is LNHDA and CDR2 SQIVND. V is pruned by 3 bases and J by 4 bases, leaving 4 bases of the junction without a gene match. TCR CDR3 regions were amplified from genomic DNA by multiplex PCR using the deep immunoSEQ assay. Genomic DNA extracted from each cell subset was distributed evenly over all wells of several immunoSEQ 96-well plates, and each plate served as one replicate. Each replicate PCR for sorted subsets received 150 to 250 ng genomic DNA, equal to around 32,000 T cell genomes. Purified libraries were quantified with a Qubit 3.0 fluorometer, sized on a Bioanalyzer 2100, and re-quantified with the KAPA Library Quantification kit. Every immunoSEQ 96-well plate was sequenced on a separate single-read 150-cycle Illumina NextSeq 550 flow cell. Turning to the authors' computational methods: Because only junctional sequences without quality scores were contained in the immunoSEQ output, filtering matching that applied to full-length reads could not be performed. To assign V/J genes and CDR3, sequences were annotated using PyIR, a Python wrapper for IgBLAST v1.9, with IMGT germline references. Any read was removed if the V/J assignment was weak (E-value above 1e-6), the CDR3 was missing, or the read contained stop codons, out-of-frame junctions, or ambiguous translated residues. A V3J clonotype was defined by an identical inferred V gene, J gene, and CDR3 amino acid sequence. Percentage overlap between repertoires was calculated by dividing the number of shared unique clonotypes by the size of the smaller repertoire. Repertoire richness was assessed with RTK rarefaction, the Chao1 estimator, and Recon v2.1 estimates of unobserved clonotypes. Generation probabilities were computed with OLGA for all TCRbeta clonotypes obtained by the gDNA method from several donors. TCRdb stores this immuneACCESS table with in-frame sequences only. Part of the clones is absent; in the studies checked, under half of the shortfall reflects unresolved V genes, and no reason is known for the rest. V and J calls and clone size follow that table, whereas D and trimming were derived from the DNA. The sample table holds around 320,000 clones, of which about nine tenths were seen once. The ten largest clones capture 15% to 20% of the sample.

The donors were healthy, HIV-negative adults with no recently reported acute infections or vaccinations. Every donor was a Caucasian adult living in Nashville, Tennessee, USA. CD8 memory samples consisted of magnetically selected CD45RO+ cells combined with CCR7-negative CD45RA+ effector memory (TemRA) cells. Blood was collected by leukapheresis, and PBMCs were isolated by Ficoll-Histopaque density gradient centrifugation and then cryopreserved in liquid nitrogen vapor phase. Analytical flow cytometry was used to check the purity and quantity of each magnetically sorted T cell population. Genomic DNA was isolated from each sorted fraction and quantified by UV absorbance on a Nanodrop 2000c.

This clonotype was obtained from a man aged 18 to 29 in good health. The chain links TRBV19 with TRBJ2-7; 12 bases in the junction line up with TRBD2. The specimen sequenced was memory CD8+ T cells sorted from blood. Explained via the paper, the cell subset or site label denotes: CD45RO+ cells pooled with CCR7-negative TemRA cells. The CDR3 region: CASSMTSGGIYEQYF. The nucleotide sequence is given as TGTGCCAGTAGTATGACTAGCGGGGGCATATACGAGCAGTACTTC. Outside the CDR3, residues come from the reference TRBV19 and TRBJ2-7 proteins, so the full variable domain is: DGGITQSPKYLFRKEGQNVTLSCEQNLNHDAMYWYRQDPGQGLRLIYYSQIVNDFQKGDIAEGYSVSREKKESFPLTVTSAQKNPTAFYLCASSMTSGGIYEQYFGPGTRLTVT.